This record covers a single T cell receptor (beta chain). Its target is not known. This sample is drawn from a study of cytomegalovirus exposure and HLA in healthy donors. Overall study results and limits: An apparent linkage of common viral pathogens to several of the most significant clusters emerged in a later analysis. Among CMV-associated TCR beta chains, most appeared HLA-restricted in a later analysis. A classifier reportedly called cytomegalovirus status with high sensitivity and specificity.

Germline values: CDR1 SGHRS, CDR2 YFSETQ. This CDR3 region has 14 residues. J was trimmed by 6 bases and V by 5 bases; bases with no gene match: 8. This cohort consisted of healthy bone marrow donors. With 60 Vbeta and 13 Jbeta primers, the PCR was carried out. Profiling relied on immunoSEQ multiplex PCR, and the TCRdb table lists in-frame clones only, not all of them. The sample has approximately 180,000 clones; approximately 80% are singletons. The genes are TRBV5-1 and TRBJ1-2; 9 bases fit TRBD1. The sequence derives from a woman aged 18-30 years in good health and CMV-seronegative. The sample taken for sequencing was PBMCs. The CDR3 nucleotides read TGCGCCAGCAGGATACAGGGGGCGCAGAATGGCTACACCTTC. It specifies CASRIQGAQNGYTF.